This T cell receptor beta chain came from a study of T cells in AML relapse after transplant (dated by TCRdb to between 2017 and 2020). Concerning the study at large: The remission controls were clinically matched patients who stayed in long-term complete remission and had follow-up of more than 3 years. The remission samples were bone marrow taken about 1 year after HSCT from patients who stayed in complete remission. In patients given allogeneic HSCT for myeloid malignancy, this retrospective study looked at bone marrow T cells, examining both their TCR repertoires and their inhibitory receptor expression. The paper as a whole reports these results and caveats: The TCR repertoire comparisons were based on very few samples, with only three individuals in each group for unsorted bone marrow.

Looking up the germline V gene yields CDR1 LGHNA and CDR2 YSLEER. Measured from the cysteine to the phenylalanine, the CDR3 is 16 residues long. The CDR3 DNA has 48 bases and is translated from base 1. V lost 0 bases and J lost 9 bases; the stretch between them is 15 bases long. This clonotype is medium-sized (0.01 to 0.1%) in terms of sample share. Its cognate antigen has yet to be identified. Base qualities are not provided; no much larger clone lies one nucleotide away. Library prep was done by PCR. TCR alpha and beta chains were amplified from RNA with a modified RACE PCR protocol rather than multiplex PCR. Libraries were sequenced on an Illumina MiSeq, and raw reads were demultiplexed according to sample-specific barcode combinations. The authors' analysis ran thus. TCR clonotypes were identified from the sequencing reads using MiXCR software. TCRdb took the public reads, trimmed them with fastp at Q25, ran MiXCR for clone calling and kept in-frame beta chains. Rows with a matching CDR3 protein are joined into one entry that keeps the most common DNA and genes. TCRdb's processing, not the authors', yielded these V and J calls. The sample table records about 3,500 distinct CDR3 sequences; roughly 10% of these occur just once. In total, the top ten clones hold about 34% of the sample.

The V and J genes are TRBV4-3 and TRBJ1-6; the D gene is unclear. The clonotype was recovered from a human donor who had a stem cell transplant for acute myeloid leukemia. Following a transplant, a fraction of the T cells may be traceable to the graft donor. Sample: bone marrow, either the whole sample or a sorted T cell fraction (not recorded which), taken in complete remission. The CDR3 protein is CASSQDGPGQASPLHF. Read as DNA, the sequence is TGCGCCAGCAGCCAAGATGGGCCGGGCCAAGCTTCACCCCTCCACTTT.